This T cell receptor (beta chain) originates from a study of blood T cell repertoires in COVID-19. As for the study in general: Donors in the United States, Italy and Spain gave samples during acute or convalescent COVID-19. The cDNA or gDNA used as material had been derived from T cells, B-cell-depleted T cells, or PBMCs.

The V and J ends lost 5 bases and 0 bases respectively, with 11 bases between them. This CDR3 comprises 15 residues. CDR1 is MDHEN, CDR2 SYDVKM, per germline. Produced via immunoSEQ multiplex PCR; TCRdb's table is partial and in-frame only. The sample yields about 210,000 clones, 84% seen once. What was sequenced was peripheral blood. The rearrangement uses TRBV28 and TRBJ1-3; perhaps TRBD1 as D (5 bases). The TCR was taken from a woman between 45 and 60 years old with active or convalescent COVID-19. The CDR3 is CASSTRVGSGNTIYF. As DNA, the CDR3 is TGTGCCAGCAGTACCAGGGTTGGCTCTGGAAACACCATATATTTT. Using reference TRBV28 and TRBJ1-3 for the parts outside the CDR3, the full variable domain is DVKVTQSSRYLVKRTGEKVFLECVQDMDHENMFWYRQDPGLGLRLIYFSYDVKMKEKGDIPEGYSVSREKKERFSLILESASTNQTSMYLCASSTRVGSGNTIYFGEGSWLTVV.